This TCR beta chain was found in a study of neurological immune-mediated disorders. Each CDR3 protein gets one entry after TCRdb re-called the 5' RACE reads with MiXCR. The data show some 29,000 distinct CDR3 sequences, under 7% seen once. This clonotype has at least ten counts. J lost 2 bases, V lost 4 bases, and 4 bases had no gene match. The CDR3 length is 15 residues. Germline V gives CDR1 SGHVS, CDR2 FQNEAQ. The sample consisted of PBMCs. The chain employs TRBV7-8 and TRBJ1-5; 8 bases align to TRBD1. The receptor was isolated from a woman aged 45-65 years in good health. The chain's CDR3 is CASSWGQAGNQPQHF. CDR3 DNA sequence: TGTGCCAGCAGCTGGGGACAGGCGGGCAATCAGCCCCAGCATTTT. Using reference TRBV7-8 and TRBJ1-5 for the parts outside the CDR3, the full variable domain is GAGVSQSPRYKVAKRGQDVALRCDPISGHVSLFWYQQALGQGPEFLTYFQNEAQLDKSGLPSDRFFAERPEGSVSTLKIQRTQQEDSAVYLCASSWGQAGNQPQHFGDGTRLSIL.